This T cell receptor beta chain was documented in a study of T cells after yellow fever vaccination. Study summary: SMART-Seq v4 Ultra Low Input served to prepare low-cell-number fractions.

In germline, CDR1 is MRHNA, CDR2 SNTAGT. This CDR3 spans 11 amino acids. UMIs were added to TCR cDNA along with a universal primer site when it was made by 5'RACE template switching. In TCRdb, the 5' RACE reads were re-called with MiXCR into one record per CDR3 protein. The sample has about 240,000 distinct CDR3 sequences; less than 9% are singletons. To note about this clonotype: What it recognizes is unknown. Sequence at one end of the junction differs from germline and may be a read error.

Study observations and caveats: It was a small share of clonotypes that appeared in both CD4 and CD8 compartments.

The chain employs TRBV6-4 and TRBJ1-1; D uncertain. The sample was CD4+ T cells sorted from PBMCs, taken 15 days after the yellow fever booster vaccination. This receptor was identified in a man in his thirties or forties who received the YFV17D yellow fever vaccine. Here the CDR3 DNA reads TGCGCCAGCAGTGACGGGCTCCAAGCTTTCTTT. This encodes CASSDGLQAFF.